These 7 T cell receptor beta chains came from one sample sequenced in a study of T-cell memory formation after mild COVID-19. MiXCR was run by TCRdb on the 5' RACE reads, yielding one entry per CDR3 protein. Among 250,000 to 300,000 distinct CDR3 sequences listed, roughly 16% were seen once. The material sequenced was PBMCs or a T cell subset sorted from them (not recorded which). Receptor source: a man younger than 30 who had mild COVID-19 (a few samples of this study predate the infection). Cell type and time point are not known.

The rearrangement uses TRBV7-3 and TRBJ1-2; D uncertain. The CDR3 spans 13 residues. The ends were cut back, 4 bases at V and 8 bases at J, with 14 bases in the middle. Germline loops: CDR1 SGHTA, CDR2 FQGTGA. CDR3 sequence reads: CASSSDLGVGYTF. Here the CDR3 DNA reads TGTGCCAGCAGCTCCGACCTCGGAGTAGGCTACACCTTC.

This clonotype was found a few times. This sequence joins TRBV4-1 and TRBJ1-1; D might be TRBD1 (5 bases). Trimming removed 4 bases from V and 9 bases from J, with 21 bases in between. This CDR3 region has 15 residues. Germline V gene sequence: CDR1 MGHRA, CDR2 YSYEKL. CDR3 DNA sequence: TGCGCCAGCAGCCGTAATATACAGGACAAAAGGAAAGCTTTCTTT. It yields the protein CASSRNIQDKRKAFF.

This clonotype was found a few times. V usage is TRBV4-1 and J usage is TRBJ2-5; TRBD2 is a possible D gene (5 bases). V lost 5 bases to trimming and J lost 5 bases, with 9 bases between them. Germline loops: CDR1 MGHRA, CDR2 YSYEKL. CDR3 size: 12 residues. Here the CDR3 reads CASSGSWETQYF. CDR3 sequence (DNA): TGCGCCAGCAGCGGGAGCTGGGAGACCCAGTACTTC.

In this sample, this clonotype turned up many times. The V and J genes are TRBV7-3 and TRBJ1-2; 7 bases match TRBD1. J gave up 4 bases and V 3 bases, and 2 bases lay outside the gene matches. The germline V gene has CDR1 SGHTA and CDR2 FQGTGA. The CDR3 sequence is 13 residues long. CDR3 sequence: CASSLTGSYGYTF. The CDR3 coding sequence is TGTGCCAGCAGCTTGACAGGGTCCTATGGCTACACCTTC.

This clonotype was counted a few times. The chain joins TRBV20-1 to TRBJ1-1; D is undetermined. Deletions cut 0 bases from V and 3 bases from J, with 5 bases between. The CDR3 covers 12 residues. Germline values: CDR1 DFQATT, CDR2 SNEGSKA (reference sequence). CDR3 DNA sequence: TGCAGTGCTAGAGACAGGTACACTGAAGCTTTCTTT. It yields the protein CSARDRYTEAFF.

Only a few counts were recorded for this clonotype. V and J are TRBV27 and TRBJ1-2; D unclear. With 2 bases removed from V and 6 bases from J, the gap between germline ends came to 10 bases. CDR1 and CDR2 from the germline V gene are MNHEY and SMNVEV (reference sequence). There are 13 residues in the CDR3. In DNA form, the CDR3 reads TGTGCCAGCAGTTTAGGCCACAGAGATGGCTACACCTTC. Translation gives CASSLGHRDGYTF.

The rearrangement links TRBV7-3 to TRBJ2-1; no clear D gene. Trimming cost V 8 bases and J 10 bases, with 9 bases left between them. The CDR3 spans 10 residues. Germline-derived CDR1 and CDR2 are SGHTA and FQGTGA. The CDR3 DNA reads as TGTGCCAGCTCTGTTTTGGAGCAGTTCTTC. It translates to CASSVLEQFF.